The TCR beta chain described here comes from a study of shared clonotypes between healthy human individuals. Findings and caveats of the study: Sequencing depth was expected to affect clonotype sharing among donors.

Produced via immunoSEQ multiplex PCR; TCRdb's table is partial and in-frame only. The profile shows some 530,000 clones, about 72% of them singletons. CDR1 is MDHEN and CDR2 is SYDVKM in the germline V gene. V dropped 2 bases and J dropped 1 base, with 26 bases sitting between them. The CDR3 extends over 20 amino acids. As concerns this clone: Its target is not known.

The clonotype originates from a woman aged 40 to 50 in good health. Some clones in this sample may be carry-over from other donors' samples. The chain joins TRBV28 to TRBJ1-1, with D uncertain. The specimen sequenced was PBMCs. The CDR3 region has the DNA TGTGCCAGCAGTTTAATACCCAAATTAAGTCGGAGTAGGAGGAACACTGAAGCTTTCTTT. Protein product: CASSLIPKLSRSRRNTEAFF.